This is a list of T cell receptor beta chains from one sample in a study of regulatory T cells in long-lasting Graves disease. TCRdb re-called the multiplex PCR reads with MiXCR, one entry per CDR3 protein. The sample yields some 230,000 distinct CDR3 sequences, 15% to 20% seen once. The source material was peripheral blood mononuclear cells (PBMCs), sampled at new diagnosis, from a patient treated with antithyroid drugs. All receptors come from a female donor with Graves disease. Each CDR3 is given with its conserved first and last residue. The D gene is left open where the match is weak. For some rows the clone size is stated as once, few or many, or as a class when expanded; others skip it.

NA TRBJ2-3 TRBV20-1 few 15 TGCAGTGCTAGAGAGGGTCTAGCGCTGGGAGATACGCAGTATTTT CSAREGLALGDTQYF
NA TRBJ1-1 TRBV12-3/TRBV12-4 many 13 TGTGCCAGCAGTTCCCTGGGAAACACTGAAGCTTTCTTT CASSSLGNTEAFF
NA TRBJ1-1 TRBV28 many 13 TGTGCCAGCACTCTTCATTCGGAGCGAGAAGCTTTCTTT CASTLHSEREAFF
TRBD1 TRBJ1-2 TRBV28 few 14 TGTGCCAGCAGTACCCAACAGGGGGCGATGGGCTACACCTTC CASSTQQGAMGYTF
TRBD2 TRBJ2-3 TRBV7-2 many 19 TGTGCCAGCAGCTCGAACGGAGCGGGAGAGCCCACACACACAGATACGCAGTATTTT CASSSNGAGEPTHTDTQYF
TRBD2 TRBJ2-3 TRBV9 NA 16 TGTGCCAGCAGCGTAGACGCGGGAGGGCCGGGAGATACGCAGTATTTT CASSVDAGGPGDTQYF
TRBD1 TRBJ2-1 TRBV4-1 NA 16 TGCGCCAGCAGGAGGGGCCGGGACAGCACTTACAATGAGCAGTTCTTC CASRRGRDSTYNEQFF
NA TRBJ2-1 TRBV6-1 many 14 TGTGCCAGCAGGGTAGAAAGGCCCTACAATGAGCAGTTCTTC CASRVERPYNEQFF
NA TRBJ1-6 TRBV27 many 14 TGTGCCAGCAGTCCCCTCGACAGGATCGATTCCCTCCACTTT CASSPLDRIDSLHF
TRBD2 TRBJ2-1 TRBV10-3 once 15 TGTGCCATCAGTGAAGGGACTAGCGGGGTCAATGAGCAGTTCTTC CAISEGTSGVNEQFF
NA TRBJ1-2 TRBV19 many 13 TGTGCCAGTGTCGAGGACAGTTTTAATGGCTACACCTTC CASVEDSFNGYTF
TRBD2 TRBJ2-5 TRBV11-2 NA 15 TGTGCCAGCAGCCGTACTCTAGCGGGAGAAGAGACCCAGTACTTC CASSRTLAGEETQYF
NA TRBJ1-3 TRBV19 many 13 TGTGCCAGTAGCCCTCCTGCCGGAAACACCATATATTTT CASSPPAGNTIYF
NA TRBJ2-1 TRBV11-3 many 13 TGTGCCAGCAGCTTAGATGGGCTGGAGGAGCAGTTCTTC CASSLDGLEEQFF
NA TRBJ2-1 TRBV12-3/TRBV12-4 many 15 TGTGCCAGCAGTGTCTACATGAGCTCCTACAATGAGCAGTTCTTC CASSVYMSSYNEQFF
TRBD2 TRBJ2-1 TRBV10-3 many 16 TGTGCCATCAGTGGTGTTGGTAAGGGAGGGTCTAATGAGCAGTTCTTC CAISGVGKGGSNEQFF
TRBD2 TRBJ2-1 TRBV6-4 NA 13 TGTGCCAGCAGTGAGGCCGGGACTACAAAGCAGTTCTTC CASSEAGTTKQFF
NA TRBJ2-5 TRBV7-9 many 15 TGTGCCAGCAGCTTAGTTGGGGCACGAGGAGAGACCCAGTACTTC CASSLVGARGETQYF
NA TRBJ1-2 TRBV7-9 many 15 TGTGCCAGCAGCGTAGAACGGGAGGCGGACGCTGGCTACACCTTC CASSVEREADAGYTF
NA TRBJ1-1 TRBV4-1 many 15 TGCGCCAGCAACCTCGCGCCCCAGGGAAACACTGAAGCTTTCTTT CASNLAPQGNTEAFF
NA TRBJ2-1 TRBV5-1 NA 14 TGCGCCAGCAGCTCCAGTGACTCCTACAATGAGCAGTTCTTC CASSSSDSYNEQFF
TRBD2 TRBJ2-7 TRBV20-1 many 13 TGCAGTGCTAGCCTAGCGGGCACCTACGAGCAGTACTTC CSASLAGTYEQYF
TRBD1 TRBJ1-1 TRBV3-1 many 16 TGTGCCAGCAGCCAAAATTTCGGGACAGGGACCACTGAAGCTTTCTTT CASSQNFGTGTTEAFF
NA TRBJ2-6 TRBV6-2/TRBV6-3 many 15 TGTGCCAGCAGTTACTCGGCCGGTGGGGCCAACGTCCTGACTTTC CASSYSAGGANVLTF
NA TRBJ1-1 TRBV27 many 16 TGTGCCAGCAGTTCCGCCTGGATGACAGAGAACACTGAAGCTTTCTTT CASSSAWMTENTEAFF
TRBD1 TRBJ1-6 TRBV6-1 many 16 TGTGCCAGCACCCGTCGTACCGGGACAGGGGCCTCACCCCTCCACTTT CASTRRTGTGASPLHF
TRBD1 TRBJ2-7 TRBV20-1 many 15 TGCAGTGCTAGAGATCCAGGGGGCGCGGGCTACGAGCAGTACTTC CSARDPGGAGYEQYF
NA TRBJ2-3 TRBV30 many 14 TGTGCCTGGAGTGGCGAACCTAGCACAGATACGCAGTATTTT CAWSGEPSTDTQYF
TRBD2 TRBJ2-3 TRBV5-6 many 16 TGTGCCAGCAGCTTCGGTGGGCCTAGCGGGCGGGATACGCAGTATTTT CASSFGGPSGRDTQYF
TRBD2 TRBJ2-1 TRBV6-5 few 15 TGTGCCAGCAGTTATCGCCTAGCGGGAATTGATGAGCAGTCCTTC CASSYRLAGIDEQSF
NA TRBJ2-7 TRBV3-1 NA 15 TGTGCCAGCAGCCAAGTTCGGGCTAGCCTCCTGGGGCAGTACTTC CASSQVRASLLGQYF
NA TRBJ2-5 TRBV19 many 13 TGTGCCAGTAGTTCGTCAGGGATGGAGACCCAGTACTTC CASSSSGMETQYF
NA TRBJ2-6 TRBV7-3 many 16 TGTGCCAGCAGCTTAATAGGGGGTGCCGGGGCCAACGTCCTGACTTTC CASSLIGGAGANVLTF
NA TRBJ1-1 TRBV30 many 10 TGTGCCTGGGACAATCCCAAAGCTTTCTTT CAWDNPKAFF
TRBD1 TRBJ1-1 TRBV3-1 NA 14 TGTGCCAGCAGCCCTTTGACAGGGGACACTGAAGCTTTCTTT CASSPLTGDTEAFF
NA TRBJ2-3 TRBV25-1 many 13 TGTGCCAGCAGTGAAGTTGGGGCAGATACGCAGTATTTT CASSEVGADTQYF
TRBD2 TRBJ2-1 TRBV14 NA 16 TGTGCCAGCAGCGGTCTAGCGGGAGGCTCCTACAATGAGCAGTTCTTC CASSGLAGGSYNEQFF
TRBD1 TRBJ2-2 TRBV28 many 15 TGTGCCAGCAGCCGGACAGGGGTACCCACCGGGGAGCTGTTTTTT CASSRTGVPTGELFF
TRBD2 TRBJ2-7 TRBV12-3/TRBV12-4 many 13 TGTGCCAGCAATAGCGGGAGAGGGTACGAGCAGTACTTC CASNSGRGYEQYF
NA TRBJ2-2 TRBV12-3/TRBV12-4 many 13 TGTGCCAGCAGTTTAGGACTTGGCGGGGAGCTGTTTTTT CASSLGLGGELFF
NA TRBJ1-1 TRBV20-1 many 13 TGCAGTGCAGCTCGGGGGGCCGGGACTGAAGCTTTCTTT CSAARGAGTEAFF
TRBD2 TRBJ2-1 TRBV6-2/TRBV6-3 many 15 TGTGCCAGCCAATCTTCTAGCGGGAGCTGGGGTGAGCAGTTCTTC CASQSSSGSWGEQFF
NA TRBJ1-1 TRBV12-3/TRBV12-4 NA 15 TGTGCCAGCAGCCCCCCCGGCGCGGGGGGCTCCGAAGCTTTCTTT CASSPPGAGGSEAFF
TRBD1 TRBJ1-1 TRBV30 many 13 TGTGCCTGGACAGGGGGGGTGAACACTGAAGCTTTCTTT CAWTGGVNTEAFF
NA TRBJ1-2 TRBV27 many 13 TGTGCCAGCAGTTTATCCCCGGGAGGGGGCTACACCTTC CASSLSPGGGYTF
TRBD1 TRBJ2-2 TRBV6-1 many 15 TGTGCCAGCAGCTTCGACAGGGTTCAAACCGGGGAGCTGTTTTTT CASSFDRVQTGELFF
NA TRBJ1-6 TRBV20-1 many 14 TGCAGTGCTAGTACCACCAGCAACTATTCACCCCTCCACTTT CSASTTSNYSPLHF
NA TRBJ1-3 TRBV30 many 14 TGTGCCTGGAGTAGCAGGACAGCGGGAAACACCATATATTTT CAWSSRTAGNTIYF
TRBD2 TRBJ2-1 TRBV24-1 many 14 TGTGCCACCAGTGAGGCACTAGCGGGAGAGACGCTGTTCTTC CATSEALAGETLFF
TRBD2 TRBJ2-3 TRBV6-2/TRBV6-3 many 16 TGTGCCAGCAGTTACTCGAGGCGGGAGCTAAAAGATACGCAGTATTTT CASSYSRRELKDTQYF
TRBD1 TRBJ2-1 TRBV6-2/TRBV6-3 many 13 TGTGCCAGCAGTTACGGGACAGGCGAGAAGCAGTTCTTC CASSYGTGEKQFF
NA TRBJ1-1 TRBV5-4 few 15 TGTGCCAGCAGCCCGCCCCTTGGAGAGGGCACTGAAGCTTTCTTT CASSPPLGEGTEAFF
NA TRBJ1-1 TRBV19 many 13 TGTGCCAGTAGTTCCGGGAATTTAGGGGAAGCTTTCTTT CASSSGNLGEAFF